This TCR beta chain was documented in a study of cytomegalovirus exposure and HLA in healthy donors. General observations from the study: The records held CMV serostatus as the only immune exposure information. Within an earlier analysis, most TCR beta V segments proved productive either about 87% or about 30% of the time. Presence/absence analyses treated sequencing depth as roughly uniform across donors.

With 60 Vbeta and 13 Jbeta primers, the PCR was carried out. Data came from immunoSEQ multiplex PCR; TCRdb stores just in-frame clones and leaves some out. This table has 95,000 to 150,000 clones, more than 55% appearing once. As to this clone: Its antigen is unidentified.

In germline, CDR1 is SEHNR, CDR2 FQNEAQ (reference sequence). V lost 5 bases to trimming and J lost 4 bases; unmatched junction nucleotides: 3. The CDR3 loop spans 13 amino acids. Sequenced sample: PBMCs. V and J are TRBV7-9 and TRBJ1-1, with 8 positions matching TRBD1. The source of this sequence is a man aged 18 to 30 in good health and CMV-seronegative. CDR3 bases: TGTGCCAGCAGCCGAACAGGGGGCACTGAAGCTTTCTTT. Residues: CASSRTGGTEAFF.